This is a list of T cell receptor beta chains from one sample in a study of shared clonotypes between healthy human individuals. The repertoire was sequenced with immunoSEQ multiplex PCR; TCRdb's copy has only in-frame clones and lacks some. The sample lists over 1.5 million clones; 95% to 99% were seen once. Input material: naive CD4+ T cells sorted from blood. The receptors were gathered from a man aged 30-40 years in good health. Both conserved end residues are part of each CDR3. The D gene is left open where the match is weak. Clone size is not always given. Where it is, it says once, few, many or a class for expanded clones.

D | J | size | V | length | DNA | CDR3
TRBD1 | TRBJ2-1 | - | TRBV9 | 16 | TGTGCCAGCAGCCGACAGGGGGCCACTCCATACAATGAGCAGTTCTTC | CASSRQGATPYNEQFF
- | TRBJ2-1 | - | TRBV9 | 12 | TGTGCCAGCAGCGTAGACTACAATGAGCAGTTCTTC | CASSVDYNEQFF
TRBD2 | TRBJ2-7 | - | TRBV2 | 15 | TGTGCCAGCATACGAGGTCGCGGGGGAAAATACGAGCAGTACTTC | CASIRGRGGKYEQYF
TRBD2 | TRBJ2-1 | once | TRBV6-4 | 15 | TGTGCCAGCAGTGAAGGCGGGAGCCCCAGGTATGAGCAGTTCTTC | CASSEGGSPRYEQFF
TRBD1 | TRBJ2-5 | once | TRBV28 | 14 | TGTGCCAGCAGCCTCAGACAGGGGGTAAAGACCCAGTACTTC | CASSLRQGVKTQYF
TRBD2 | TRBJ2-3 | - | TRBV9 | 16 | TGTGCCAGCAGCACTGTAGCGGGAGGATCCACAGATACGCAGTATTTT | CASSTVAGGSTDTQYF
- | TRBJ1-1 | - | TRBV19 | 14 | TGTGCCAGTAGTACTCGGACGGAGAACACTGAAGCTTTCTTT | CASSTRTENTEAFF
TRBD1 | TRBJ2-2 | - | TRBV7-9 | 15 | TGTGCCAGCAGCTTAAGGGACAGCTACACCGGGGAGCTGTTTTTT | CASSLRDSYTGELFF
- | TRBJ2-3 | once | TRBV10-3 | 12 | TGTGCCACCAAGGGGGGGACAGATACGCAGTATTTT | CATKGGTDTQYF
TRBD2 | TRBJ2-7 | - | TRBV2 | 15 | TGTGCCAGCCCTCCAAGGCGGGAGGGCCCCTACGAGCAGTACTTC | CASPPRREGPYEQYF
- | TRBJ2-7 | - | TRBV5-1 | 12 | TGCGCCAGCAGCGAACCTGGGGGCGAGCAGTACTTC | CASSEPGGEQYF
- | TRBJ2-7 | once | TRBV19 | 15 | TGTGCCAGTAGTACCTTGAGACAGCGTGCCTACGAGCAGTACTTC | CASSTLRQRAYEQYF
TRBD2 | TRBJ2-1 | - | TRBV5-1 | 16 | TGCGCCAGCAGCTTAACCGGGACTAGCCCAATCCGCGAGCAGTTCTTC | CASSLTGTSPIREQFF
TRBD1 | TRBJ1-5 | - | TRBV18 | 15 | TGTGCCAGCTCACCAGGACAGGGTGAATATCAGCCCCAGCATTTT | CASSPGQGEYQPQHF
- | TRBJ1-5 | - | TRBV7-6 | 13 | TGTGCCAGCAGCTTGTATGGGGGCGGGCCCCAGCATTTT | CASSLYGGGPQHF
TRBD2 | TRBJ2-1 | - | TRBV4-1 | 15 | TGCGCCAGCAGCCAACAGGGACTAGCGGCCAATGAGCAGTTCTTC | CASSQQGLAANEQFF
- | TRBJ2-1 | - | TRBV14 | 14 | TGTGCCAGCAGCCAAACCCCTGCGGGAAGTGAGCAGTTCTTC | CASSQTPAGSEQFF
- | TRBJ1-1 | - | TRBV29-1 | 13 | TGCAGCGTTGTAGGGGGGACGAACACTGAAGCTTTCTTT | CSVVGGTNTEAFF
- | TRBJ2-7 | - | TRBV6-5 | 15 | TGTGCCAGCAGTTTGTTTGGGGGTATGGACTACGAGCAGTACTTC | CASSLFGGMDYEQYF
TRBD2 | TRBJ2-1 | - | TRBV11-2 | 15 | TGTGCCAGCAGCCCCCAGGCTAGCGGTAACAATGAGCAGTTCTTC | CASSPQASGNNEQFF
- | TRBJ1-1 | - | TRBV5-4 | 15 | TGTGCCAGCAGCTTCCCCGGGAGCCTGAACACTGAAGCTTTCTTT | CASSFPGSLNTEAFF
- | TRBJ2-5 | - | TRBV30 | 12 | TGTGCCTGGAGTCAGGATCAAGAGACCCAGTACTTC | CAWSQDQETQYF
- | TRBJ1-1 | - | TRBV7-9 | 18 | TGTGCCAGCAGCTCCCCAACTGCAGGGCTCCCCATGAACACTGAAGCTTTCTTT | CASSSPTAGLPMNTEAFF
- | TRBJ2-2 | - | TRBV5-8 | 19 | TGTGCCAGCACCTTCGGGGCCGTGCTGGGGGGGCTGAACACCGGGGAGCTGTTTTTT | CASTFGAVLGGLNTGELFF
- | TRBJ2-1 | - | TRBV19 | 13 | TGTGCCAGTATGGCCGATAATTACAATGAGCAGTTCTTC | CASMADNYNEQFF
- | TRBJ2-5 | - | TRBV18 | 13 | TGTGCCAGCTCACCACAGGGAACGGAGACCCAGTACTTC | CASSPQGTETQYF
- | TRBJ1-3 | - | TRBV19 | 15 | TGTGCCAGTAAAACCTTGACAGGCTCTGGAAACACCATATATTTT | CASKTLTGSGNTIYF
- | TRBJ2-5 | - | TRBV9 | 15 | TGTGCCAGCAGCGTAGGGGCGGGTTTAGGGGAGACCCAGTACTTC | CASSVGAGLGETQYF